Reported below is one TCR beta chain. Its target is unknown. In germline, CDR1 is MNHNS, CDR2 SASEGT. Between the trimmed V and J ends, which lost 7 bases and 0 bases, there was a span of 2 bases. The CDR3 covers 11 residues. Sequencing templates came from extracted RNA that was reverse transcribed into cDNA. This table comes from immunoSEQ multiplex PCR, and its TCRdb copy is limited to in-frame clones, with some not included. This table holds 130,000 or so clones, around 87% found once. The data were obtained in a study of CD8+ T cells in alopecia areata. Across the whole study: Oral tofacitinib (5 to 10 mg twice daily) was administered to treated patients. Patients remained on tofacitinib for 6 to 18 months and then went 6 months without it. Whole-study findings and limits: In patients, TCRs were shared less clearly than in mice, and HLA may possibly be involved.

Noted treatment: oral pan-JAK inhibitor, 5-10 mg twice daily. The chain employs TRBV6-1 and TRBJ2-3; D unclear. The sequence derives from a human donor with alopecia areata. The input for sequencing was CD8+ T cells sorted from blood, taken at week 4, from a patient treated with tofacitinib. The CDR3 reads CASTSTDTQYF. The CDR3 nucleotides read TGTGCCAGCACCAGCACAGATACGCAGTATTTT.